This TCR beta chain was profiled in a study of OX40 agonist ivuxolimab in advanced cancers. Study summary: Patients were dosed intravenously with ivuxolimab at 0.01 to 10 mg/kg every 2 weeks. Findings and limits, study-wide: Specificity for antigen went undetermined in the expanded peripheral T cells. At 0.1 to 3.0 mg/kg and by week 6, clonal expansion occurred in CD4+ and CD8+ blood T cells.

V was pared by 5 bases and J by 1 base, with 6 bases between. This CDR3 comprises 13 residues. Germline values: CDR1 SGHVS, CDR2 FNYEAQ. At baseline, cycle 4 day 1, and cycle 7 day 1, blood was sampled. To note about this clone: Antigen specificity is unknown.

Sequenced by immunoSEQ multiplex PCR; TCRdb stores in-frame clones only, minus some. The sample carries 70,000 to 95,000 clones, about 91% recorded once. The TCR originated in an adult with an advanced solid tumor such as melanoma, head and neck, liver or kidney cancer. The specimen was CD4+ or CD8+ T cells sorted from blood, collected in a trial of the OX40 agonist ivuxolimab. This chain uses TRBV7-6 with TRBJ1-3; a possible D gene is TRBD1 (5 bases). For the CDR3, the DNA is TGTGCCAGCAGCCCAGGGTCTGGAAACACCATATATTTT. Encoded protein: CASSPGSGNTIYF.